The 18 T cell receptor beta chains listed next were all sequenced from one sample in a study of shared clonotypes between healthy human individuals. The method was immunoSEQ multiplex PCR; TCRdb's version includes in-frame clones alone and lacks a portion of them. Seen here are about 330,000 clones, about nine tenths observed once, and the top ten hold around 15%. The specimen was memory CD8+ T cells sorted from blood. Subset noted: CD45RO+ cells pooled with CCR7-negative TemRA cells. The receptors derive from a man between 18 and 29 years old in good health.

This clone was counted a single time. CDR3 residues: CASSEAATNEKLFF. The DNA for the CDR3 is TGTGCCAGCAGCGAAGCAGCAACTAATGAAAAACTGTTTTTT. The V gene is TRBV9, the J gene TRBJ1-4; D is unresolved. Looked up from germline, CDR1 is SGDLS and CDR2 is YYNGEE. Trimming cost V 3 bases and J 0 bases, with 6 bases left between them. This CDR3 is built from 14 residues. Based on the CDR3 plus reference TRBV9 and TRBJ1-4, the full variable domain is DSGVTQTPKHLITATGQRVTLRCSPRSGDLSVYWYQQSLDQGLQFLIQYYNGEERAKGNILERFSAQQFPDLHSELNLSSLELGDSALYFCASSEAATNEKLFFGSGTQLSVL.

V usage is TRBV6-5 and J usage is TRBJ2-1; D assignment may be TRBD1 or TRBD2 (5 bases each). The CDR3 loop spans 16 amino acids. Per the germline V gene, CDR1 is MNHEY and CDR2 is SVGAGI. V shed 2 bases and J shed 0 bases, with 11 bases lying between them. CDR3 sequence (DNA): TGTGCCAGCAGTTACCGAGGGACCAACTCCTACAATGAGCAGTTCTTC. Amino acid sequence: CASSYRGTNSYNEQFF.

The chain combines TRBV9 with TRBJ2-7; D tentatively reads TRBD1 or TRBD2 (5 bases each). Trimming removed 3 bases at V and 7 bases at J, with 11 bases between. Germline V lookup: CDR1 SGDLS, CDR2 YYNGEE. The CDR3 length is 12 residues. As DNA, the CDR3 is TGTGCCAGCAGCGACGGTGGGGGTGAGCAGTACTTC. This encodes CASSDGGGEQYF.

This clone was counted at least ten times. This chain joins TRBV28 and TRBJ2-2; either TRBD1 or TRBD2 may fit D (5 bases each). With 5 bases removed from V and 3 bases from J, the gap between germline ends came to 13 bases. CDR1 and CDR2 (germline): MDHEN, SYDVKM. The CDR3 extends over 15 amino acids. CDR3 nucleotide sequence: TGTGCCAGCAGTCCCAGGGACCTGGACACCGGGGAGCTGTTTTTT. It specifies CASSPRDLDTGELFF.

The V gene is TRBV28, the J gene TRBJ2-3; TRBD1 is a possible D gene (5 bases). Germline CDR1 reads MDHEN; CDR2 reads SYDVKM. V was trimmed by 3 bases and J by 0 bases, leaving 10 bases between them. This CDR3 contains 15 residues. The DNA of the CDR3 is TGTGCCAGCAGTTTTGGTCCAGGGAGCACAGATACGCAGTATTTT. As protein: CASSFGPGSTDTQYF.

J is TRBJ1-2 and V is TRBV11-2, with 8 nucleotides matching TRBD1. The CDR3 totals 15 residues. Germline V CDR1 and CDR2: SGHAT, FQNNGV. The trim removed 5 bases at V and 6 bases at J, leaving 11 bases unmatched. CDR3 nucleotide sequence: TGTGCCAGCAGCGGACTTGCCAGGGGGCGGGATGGCTACACCTTC. Protein product: CASSGLARGRDGYTF. The full variable domain, completed using reference TRBV11-2 and TRBJ1-2, is EAGVAQSPRYKIIEKRQSVAFWCNPISGHATLYWYQQILGQGPKLLIQFQNNGVVDDSQLPKDRFSAERLKGVDSTLKIQPAKLEDSAVYLCASSGLARGRDGYTFGSGTRLTVV.

Of note for this clone: Different DNA sequences within this sample yield the same CDR3. This sequence joins TRBV7-9 and TRBJ2-2; D gene unclear. The CDR3 length is 13 residues. The ends were cut back, 0 bases at V and 6 bases at J, with 5 bases in the middle. Germline V gene data show CDR1 as SEHNR and CDR2 as FQNEAQ (reference sequence). The CDR3, as DNA: TGTGCCAGCAGCTTAGCGGGTGCCGGGGAGCTGTTTTTT. Protein sequence: CASSLAGAGELFF.

The chain couples TRBV6-5 to TRBJ2-7; D might be TRBD1 or TRBD2, each matching 6 bases. This CDR3 comprises 14 residues. The germline gives CDR1 MNHEY, CDR2 SVGAGI. V shed 6 bases and J shed 3 bases, with 15 bases lying between them. The CDR3 region has the DNA TGTGCCAGCAGCACGGGGGCAGGGTACTACGAGCAGTACTTC. Its protein product is CASSTGAGYYEQYF.

The chain joins TRBV10-3 to TRBJ2-7; TRBD1 might be the D (5 bases). The CDR3 length is 13 residues. Germline assignment: CDR1 ENHRY and CDR2 SYGVKD. The V end lost 8 bases, the J end lost 0 bases, and 11 bases lay between the germline ends. The CDR3 loop reads CAISPDSSYEQYF. Written as DNA, the CDR3 is TGTGCCATCTCTCCTGACAGCTCCTACGAGCAGTACTTC.

This clone was observed a few times. This chain links TRBV5-5 with TRBJ1-6; no definite D call. V lost 0 bases to trimming and J lost 10 bases, with 8 bases between them. The germline V gene encodes CDR1 SGHKS and CDR2 YYEKEE (reference sequence). The CDR3 consists of 13 residues. The CDR3 spells CASSLDVYSPLHF. CDR3 DNA: TGTGCCAGCAGCTTGGACGTGTACTCACCCCTCCACTTT.

The V and J genes are TRBV7-9 and TRBJ2-7; D is perhaps TRBD1 (5 bases). Germline V gene sequence: CDR1 SEHNR, CDR2 FQNEAQ (reference sequence). This CDR3 is 15 amino acids long. Trimming left V 5 bases short and J 5 bases short, with 19 bases between. The CDR3 here is CASSPGRDLIHEQYF. CDR3 DNA: TGTGCCAGCAGCCCCGGCAGGGATCTCATCCACGAGCAGTACTTC.

The genes are TRBV27 and TRBJ2-7; 7 bases line up with TRBD1. Germline CDR1 and CDR2: MNHEY and SMNVEV (reference sequence). V trimming: 3 bases; J trimming: 3 bases; junction bases outside the gene matches: 5. The CDR3 has 14 amino acids. In DNA form, the CDR3 reads TGTGCCAGCAGTTTCTCACAGGGGATCTACGAGCAGTACTTC. Translating gives CASSFSQGIYEQYF.

V gene TRBV4-2 combines with J gene TRBJ2-3; 10 bases align to TRBD2. V shed 0 bases and J 0 bases; nucleotides not matched to a gene: 12. This CDR3 contains 20 residues. Germline CDR1 reads LGHNA; CDR2 reads YNFKEQ. CDR3 in DNA: TGTGCCAGCAGCCAAGATCTTAGTACTAGCGGGGCCTTAAGCACAGATACGCAGTATTTT. The encoded protein is CASSQDLSTSGALSTDTQYF.

V and J are TRBV30 and TRBJ2-2; D is possibly TRBD2 (7 bases). Germline CDR1 reads GTSNPN; CDR2 reads SVGIG (reference sequence). Trimming left V 3 bases short and J 4 bases short, with 18 bases between. The CDR3 extends over 16 amino acids. CDR3 loop: CAWSPGAGALTGELFF. DNA of the CDR3: TGTGCCTGGAGCCCCGGTGCGGGGGCGCTCACCGGGGAGCTGTTTTTT.

The rearrangement joins TRBV15 to TRBJ1-3; possible D gene TRBD1, 6 bases. The CDR3 contains 16 residues. CDR1 LNHNV and CDR2 YYDKDF come from the germline V gene (reference sequence). Trimming stripped 4 bases from V and 2 bases from J, with 15 bases between. The DNA for the CDR3 is TGTGCCACCAGCATAAACCGGGACATAGCTGGAAACACCATATATTTT. Protein sequence: CATSINRDIAGNTIYF.

The V gene is TRBV4-2, the J gene TRBJ2-5; D is tentatively TRBD1 or TRBD2 (5 bases each). Trimming removed 0 bases at V and 10 bases at J, with 9 bases between. The CDR3 has 12 residues. Germline CDR1 and CDR2: LGHNA and YNFKEQ. The CDR3 DNA follows: TGTGCCAGCAGCCAAGACGGGACCAGCCAGTACTTC. Amino acid sequence: CASSQDGTSQYF.

The rearrangement joins TRBV7-2 to TRBJ2-3, with TRBD2 matching over 12 bases. The CDR3 extends over 16 amino acids. J was trimmed by 11 bases and V by 5 bases; bases with no gene match: 14. The germline gives CDR1 SGHTA, CDR2 FQGNSA. The DNA of the CDR3 is TGTGCCAGCAGCCGGGACGTTGGTTTACTAGCGGGGGGGCAGTATTTT. Residues: CASSRDVGLLAGGQYF. The full variable domain, its missing parts supplied by reference TRBV7-2 and TRBJ2-3, is GAGVSQSPSNKVTEKGKDVELRCDPISGHTALYWYRQSLGQGLEFLIYFQGNSAPDKSGLPSDRFSAERTGGSVSTLTIQRTQQEDSAVYLCASSRDVGLLAGGQYFGPGTRLTVL.

This clone was found once. The junction departs from germline at one end; a sequencing error may be responsible. The genes are TRBV7-9 and TRBJ2-7; TRBD1 agrees at 7 bases. CDR3 size: 10 residues. The V gene's germline CDR1 is SEHNR and CDR2 FQNEAQ (reference sequence). The CDR3: CASSQGTETF. In DNA, the CDR3 is TGTGCCAGCAGCCAAGGGACAGAGACGTTC.